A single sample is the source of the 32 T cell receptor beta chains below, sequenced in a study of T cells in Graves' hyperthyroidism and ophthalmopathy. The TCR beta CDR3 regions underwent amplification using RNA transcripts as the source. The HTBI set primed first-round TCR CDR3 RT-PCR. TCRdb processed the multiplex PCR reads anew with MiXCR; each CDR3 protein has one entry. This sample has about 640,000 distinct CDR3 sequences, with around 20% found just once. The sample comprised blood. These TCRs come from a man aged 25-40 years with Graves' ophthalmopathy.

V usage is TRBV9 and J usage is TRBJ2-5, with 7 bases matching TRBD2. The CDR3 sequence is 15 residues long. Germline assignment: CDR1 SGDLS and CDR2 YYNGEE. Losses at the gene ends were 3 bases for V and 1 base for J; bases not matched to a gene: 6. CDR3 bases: TGTGCCAGCAGCGGGTCCGGGACTACCCAAGAGACCCAGTACTTC. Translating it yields CASSGSGTTQETQYF.

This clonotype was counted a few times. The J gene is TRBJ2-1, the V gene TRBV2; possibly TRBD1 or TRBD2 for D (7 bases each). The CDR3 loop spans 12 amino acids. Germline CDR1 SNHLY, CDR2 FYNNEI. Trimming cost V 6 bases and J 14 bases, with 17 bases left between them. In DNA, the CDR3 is TGTGCCAGCAGAAGGCAGGGGGGGGCTGAGTTCTTC. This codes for CASRRQGGAEFF.

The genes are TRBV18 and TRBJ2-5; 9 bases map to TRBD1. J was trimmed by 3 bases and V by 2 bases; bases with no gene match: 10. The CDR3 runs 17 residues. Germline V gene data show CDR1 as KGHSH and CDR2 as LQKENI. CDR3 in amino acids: CASSPGATGGRKETQYF. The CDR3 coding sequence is TGTGCCAGCTCACCAGGGGCAACAGGGGGCCGGAAAGAGACCCAGTACTTC.

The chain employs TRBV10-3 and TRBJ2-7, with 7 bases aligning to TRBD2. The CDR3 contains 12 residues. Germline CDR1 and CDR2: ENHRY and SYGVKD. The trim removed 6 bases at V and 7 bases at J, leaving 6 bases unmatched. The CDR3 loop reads CAIRRGGSEQYF. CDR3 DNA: TGTGCCATCAGGAGGGGCGGGAGTGAGCAGTACTTC.

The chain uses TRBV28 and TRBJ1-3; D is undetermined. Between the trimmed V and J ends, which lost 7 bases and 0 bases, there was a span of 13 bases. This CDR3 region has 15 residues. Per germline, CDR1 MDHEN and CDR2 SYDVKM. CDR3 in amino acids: CASTLDGSSGNTIYF. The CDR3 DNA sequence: TGTGCCAGCACCCTGGACGGAAGCTCTGGAAACACCATATATTTT.

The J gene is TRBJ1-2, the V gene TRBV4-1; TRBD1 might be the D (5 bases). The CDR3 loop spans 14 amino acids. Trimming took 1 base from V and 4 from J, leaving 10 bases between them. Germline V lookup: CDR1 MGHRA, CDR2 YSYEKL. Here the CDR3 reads CASSQVWDSYGYTF. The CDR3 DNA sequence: TGCGCCAGCAGCCAAGTGTGGGACTCCTATGGCTACACCTTC.

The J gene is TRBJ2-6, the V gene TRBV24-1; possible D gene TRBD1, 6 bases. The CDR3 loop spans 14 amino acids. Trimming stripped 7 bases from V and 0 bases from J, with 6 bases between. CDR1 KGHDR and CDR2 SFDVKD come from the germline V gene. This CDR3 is CATSRGSGANVLTF. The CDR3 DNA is TGTGCCACCAGCAGGGGCTCTGGGGCCAACGTCCTGACTTTC.

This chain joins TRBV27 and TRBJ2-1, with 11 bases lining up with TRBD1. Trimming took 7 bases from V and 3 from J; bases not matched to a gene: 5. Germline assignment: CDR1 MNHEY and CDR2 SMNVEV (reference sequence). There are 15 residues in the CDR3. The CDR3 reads CASTPGQGVYNEQFF. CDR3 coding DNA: TGTGCCAGCACCCCGGGACAGGGGGTCTACAATGAGCAGTTCTTC.

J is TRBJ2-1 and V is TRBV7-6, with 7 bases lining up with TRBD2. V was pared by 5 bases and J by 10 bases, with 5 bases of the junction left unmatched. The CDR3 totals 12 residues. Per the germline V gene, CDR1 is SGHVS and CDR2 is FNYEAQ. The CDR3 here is CASSPLAEEQFF. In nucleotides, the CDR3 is TGTGCCAGCAGCCCTCTAGCGGAAGAGCAGTTCTTC.

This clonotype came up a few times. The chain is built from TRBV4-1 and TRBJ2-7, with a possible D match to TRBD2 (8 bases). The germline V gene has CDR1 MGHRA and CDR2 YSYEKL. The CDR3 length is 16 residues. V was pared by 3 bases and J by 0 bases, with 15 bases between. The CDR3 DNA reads TGCGCCAGCAGCCAGGATAGCGGGACAGACTCCTACGAGCAGTACTTC. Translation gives CASSQDSGTDSYEQYF.

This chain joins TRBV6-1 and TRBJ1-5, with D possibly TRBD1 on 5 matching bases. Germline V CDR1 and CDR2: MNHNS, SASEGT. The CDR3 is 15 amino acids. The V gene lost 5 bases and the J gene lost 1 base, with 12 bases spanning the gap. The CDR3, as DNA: TGTGCCAGCAGTCGAGGGGTATCGAGCAATCAGCCCCAGCATTTT. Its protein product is CASSRGVSSNQPQHF.

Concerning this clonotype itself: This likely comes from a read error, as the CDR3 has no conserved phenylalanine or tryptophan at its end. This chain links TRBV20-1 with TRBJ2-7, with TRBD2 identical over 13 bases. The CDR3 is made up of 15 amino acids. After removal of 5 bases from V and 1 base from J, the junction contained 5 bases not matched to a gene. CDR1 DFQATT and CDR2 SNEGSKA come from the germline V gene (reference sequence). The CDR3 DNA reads TGCAGTGCTGATCTGGGACTAGCGGGGTCCTACGAGCAGTACCTC. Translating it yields CSADLGLAGSYEQYL.

This chain's CDR3 is CASSSQLAGDAYEQYF. Written as DNA, the CDR3 is TGTGCCAGCAGCTCACAACTAGCGGGGGATGCCTACGAGCAGTACTTC. J is TRBJ2-7 and V is TRBV5-6; 11 bases line up with TRBD2. With V trimmed by 3 bases and J by 2 bases, 7 bases remained unmatched. The CDR3 is made up of 16 amino acids. Germline CDR1 reads SGHDT; CDR2 reads YYEEEE.

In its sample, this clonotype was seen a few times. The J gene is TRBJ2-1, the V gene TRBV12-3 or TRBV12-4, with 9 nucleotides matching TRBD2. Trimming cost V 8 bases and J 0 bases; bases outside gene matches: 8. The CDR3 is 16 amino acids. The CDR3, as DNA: TGTGCCAGCGGGGAGGCGGGAGGGCCCTCCTACAATGAGCAGTTCTTC. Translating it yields CASGEAGGPSYNEQFF.

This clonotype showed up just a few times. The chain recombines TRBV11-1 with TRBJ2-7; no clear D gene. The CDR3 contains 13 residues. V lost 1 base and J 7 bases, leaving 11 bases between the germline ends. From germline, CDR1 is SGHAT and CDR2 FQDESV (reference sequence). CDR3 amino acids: CASSLVNSEEQYF. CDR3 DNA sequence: TGTGCCAGCAGCTTAGTAAACAGTGAAGAGCAGTACTTC.

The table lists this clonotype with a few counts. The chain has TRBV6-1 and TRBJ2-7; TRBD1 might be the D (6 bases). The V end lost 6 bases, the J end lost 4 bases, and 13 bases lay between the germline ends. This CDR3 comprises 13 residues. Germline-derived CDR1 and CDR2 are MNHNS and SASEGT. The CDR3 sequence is CASSPIQGYEQYF. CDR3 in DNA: TGTGCCAGCAGCCCAATACAGGGTTACGAGCAGTACTTC.

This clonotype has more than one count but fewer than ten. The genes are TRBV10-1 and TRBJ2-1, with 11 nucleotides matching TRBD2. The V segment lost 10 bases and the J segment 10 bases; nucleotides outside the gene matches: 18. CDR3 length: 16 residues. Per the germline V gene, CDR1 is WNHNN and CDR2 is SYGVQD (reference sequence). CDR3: CATTRVPSGRPGEQFF. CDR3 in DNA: TGCGCCACCACTCGTGTCCCTAGCGGGAGGCCGGGAGAGCAGTTCTTC.

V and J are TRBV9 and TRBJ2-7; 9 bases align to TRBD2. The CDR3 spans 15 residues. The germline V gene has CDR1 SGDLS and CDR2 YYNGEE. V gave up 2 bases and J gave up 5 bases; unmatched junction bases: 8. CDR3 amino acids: CASSVSGTSPDEQYF. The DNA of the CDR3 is TGTGCCAGCAGCGTCTCCGGGACTAGCCCGGACGAGCAGTACTTC.

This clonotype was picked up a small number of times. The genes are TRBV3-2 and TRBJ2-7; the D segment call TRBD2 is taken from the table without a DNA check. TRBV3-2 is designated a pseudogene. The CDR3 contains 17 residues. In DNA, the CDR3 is TGTGCCAGCAGCCTCAGTCCCGGGACTAGCGGGAACTACGAGCAGTACTTC. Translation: CASSLSPGTSGNYEQYF.

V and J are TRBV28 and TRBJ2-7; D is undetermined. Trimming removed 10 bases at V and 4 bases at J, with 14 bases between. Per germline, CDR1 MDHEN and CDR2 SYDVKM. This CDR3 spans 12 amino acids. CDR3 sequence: CATSTSGYEQYF. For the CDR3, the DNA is TGTGCCACCAGCACGTCGGGTTACGAGCAGTACTTC.

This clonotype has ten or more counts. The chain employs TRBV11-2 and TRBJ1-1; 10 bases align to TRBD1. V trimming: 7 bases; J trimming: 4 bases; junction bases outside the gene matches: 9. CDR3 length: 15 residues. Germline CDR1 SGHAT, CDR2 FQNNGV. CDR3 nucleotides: TGTGCCAGCACCCTTAGTCGGACAGGGGGCACTGAAGCTTTCTTT. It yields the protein CASTLSRTGGTEAFF.

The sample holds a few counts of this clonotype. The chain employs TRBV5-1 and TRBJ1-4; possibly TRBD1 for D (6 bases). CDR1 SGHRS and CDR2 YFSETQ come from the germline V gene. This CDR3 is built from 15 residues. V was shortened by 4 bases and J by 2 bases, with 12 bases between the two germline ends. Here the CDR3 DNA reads TGCGCCAGCAGCAATACAGGGAAGACTAATGAAAAACTGTTTTTT. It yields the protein CASSNTGKTNEKLFF.

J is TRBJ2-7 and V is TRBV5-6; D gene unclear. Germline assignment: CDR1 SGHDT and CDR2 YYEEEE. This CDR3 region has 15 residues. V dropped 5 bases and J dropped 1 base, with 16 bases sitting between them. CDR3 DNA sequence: TGTGCCAGCAGAAGGACCTATTTTGGGTCCTACGAGCAGTACTTC. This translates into CASRRTYFGSYEQYF.

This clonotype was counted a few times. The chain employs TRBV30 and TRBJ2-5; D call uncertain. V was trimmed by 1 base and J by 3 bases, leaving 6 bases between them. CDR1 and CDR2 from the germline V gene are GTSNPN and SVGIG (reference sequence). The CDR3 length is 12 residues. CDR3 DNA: TGTGCCTGGAGTGAGTGGGAAGAGACCCAGTACTTC. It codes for CAWSEWEETQYF.

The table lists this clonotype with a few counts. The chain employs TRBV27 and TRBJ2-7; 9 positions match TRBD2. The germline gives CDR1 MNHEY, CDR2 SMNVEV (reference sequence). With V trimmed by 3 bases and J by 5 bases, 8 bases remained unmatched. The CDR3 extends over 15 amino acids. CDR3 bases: TGTGCCAGCAGTTTTACGGGACTAGCAGCCGACGAGCAGTACTTC. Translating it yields CASSFTGLAADEQYF.

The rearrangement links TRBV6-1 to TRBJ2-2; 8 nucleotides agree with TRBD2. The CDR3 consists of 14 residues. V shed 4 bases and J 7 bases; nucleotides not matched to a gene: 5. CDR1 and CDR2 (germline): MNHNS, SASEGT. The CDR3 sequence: CASSVEREFGELFF. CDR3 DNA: TGTGCCAGCAGTGTGGAGCGGGAGTTCGGGGAGCTGTTTTTT.

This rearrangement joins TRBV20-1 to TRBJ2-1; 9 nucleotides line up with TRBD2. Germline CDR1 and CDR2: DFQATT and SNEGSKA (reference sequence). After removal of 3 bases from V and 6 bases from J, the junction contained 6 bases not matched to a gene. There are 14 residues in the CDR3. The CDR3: CSASSAGGPNEQFF. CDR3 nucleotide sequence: TGCAGTGCTAGTTCAGCGGGAGGTCCCAATGAGCAGTTCTTC.

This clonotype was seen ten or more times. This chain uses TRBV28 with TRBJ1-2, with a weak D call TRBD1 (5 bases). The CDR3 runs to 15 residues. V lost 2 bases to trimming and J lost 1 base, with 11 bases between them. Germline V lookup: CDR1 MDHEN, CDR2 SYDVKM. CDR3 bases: TGTGCCAGCAGTTTACGCGGCAGGGTTAACTATGGCTACACCTTC. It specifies CASSLRGRVNYGYTF.

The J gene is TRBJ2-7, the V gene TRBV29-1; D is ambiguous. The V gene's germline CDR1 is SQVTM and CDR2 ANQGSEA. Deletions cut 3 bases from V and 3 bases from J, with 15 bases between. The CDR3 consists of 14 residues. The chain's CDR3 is CSVESRQGLYEQYF. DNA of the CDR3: TGCAGCGTTGAGAGCCGCCAAGGGCTCTACGAGCAGTACTTC.

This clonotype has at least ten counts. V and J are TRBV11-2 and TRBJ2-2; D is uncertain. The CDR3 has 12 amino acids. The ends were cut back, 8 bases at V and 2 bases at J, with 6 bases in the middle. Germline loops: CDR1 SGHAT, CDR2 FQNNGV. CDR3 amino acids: CASGKNTGELFF. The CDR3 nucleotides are TGTGCCAGCGGAAAAAACACCGGGGAGCTGTTTTTT.

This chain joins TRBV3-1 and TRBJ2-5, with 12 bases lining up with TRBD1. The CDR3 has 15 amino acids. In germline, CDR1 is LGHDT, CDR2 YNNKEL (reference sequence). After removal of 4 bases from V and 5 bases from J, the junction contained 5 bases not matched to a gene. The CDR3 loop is CASSLGTGGLETQYF. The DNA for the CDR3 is TGTGCCAGCAGCCTCGGGACAGGGGGCCTCGAGACCCAGTACTTC.

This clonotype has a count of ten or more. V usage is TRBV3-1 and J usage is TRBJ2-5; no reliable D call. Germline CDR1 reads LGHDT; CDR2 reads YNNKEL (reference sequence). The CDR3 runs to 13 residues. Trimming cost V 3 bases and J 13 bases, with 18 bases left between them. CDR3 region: CASSHPGVQVVYF. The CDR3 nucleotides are TGTGCCAGCAGCCACCCTGGGGTCCAGGTTGTGTACTTC.